This T cell receptor beta chain was profiled in a study of spatial heterogeneity in lung cancer. On the study more broadly: The study consistently detected more beta-chain than alpha-chain sequences. Every unique TCR and UMI combination, on average, appeared more than ten times in raw reads. Whole-study results and caveats: Blood contained ubiquitous expanded tumor TCRs more at resection than at follow-up.

Time point of the sample: sample taken at primary tumor resection. The input material, whole RNA from tumor, nontumor lung or frozen PBMC, was sequenced unsorted. This clonotype appeared many times. Its antigen remains unidentified. The CDR3 has 17 residues. Germline values: CDR1 SGHDT, CDR2 YYEEEE. Trimming took off 4 bases at V and 0 bases at J, with 19 bases between the two ends. Every individual TCR cDNA molecule carried its own unique molecular identifier, which allowed correction of PCR and sequencing errors. TCRdb re-called the 5' RACE reads with MiXCR, one entry per CDR3 protein. The repertoire includes about 48,000 distinct CDR3 sequences, over 4.5% of them detected once, and more than 9.5% sits in the top ten.

The receptor's source is a male donor with early-stage non-small cell lung cancer. This chain uses TRBV5-6 with TRBJ1-1; no clear D. Material: PBMCs, obtained at surgery. The CDR3 region is CASSPTFRLGMNTEAFF. The CDR3, as DNA: TGTGCCAGCAGCCCAACCTTTCGGTTGGGCATGAACACTGAAGCTTTCTTT.